This T cell receptor (beta chain) stems from a study of cytomegalovirus exposure and HLA in healthy donors. The germline V and J ends were trimmed by 2 bases and 0 bases, with 9 bases remaining between them. The germline V gene encodes CDR1 SGHRS and CDR2 YFSETQ. The CDR3 runs to 15 residues. It was with 60 Vbeta and 13 Jbeta primers that the PCR ran. Generated by immunoSEQ multiplex PCR, the TCRdb table keeps only in-frame clones and is missing some. The repertoire holds more than 110,000 clones, around 83% seen once, with roughly 4% in the top ten. Source material: PBMCs. The source of this sequence is a middle-aged man in good health and CMV-seropositive. The chain carries TRBV5-1 and TRBJ2-1, with D possibly being TRBD1 (5 bases). This CDR3 is CASSFAQGSYNEQFF. CDR3 coding DNA: TGCGCCAGCAGCTTCGCCCAGGGCTCCTACAATGAGCAGTTCTTC.